This TCR beta chain was found in a study of blood T cell repertoires in COVID-19 (dated by TCRdb to 2018 to 2021). In the study overall: The collaborator samples originated in the United States, Italy and Spain and spanned the acute and convalescent phases of COVID-19. The material from the prospective study consisted of cDNA or gDNA derived from T cells, B-cell-depleted T cells, or PBMCs. The dataset comprised deeply sampled blood TCRbeta repertoires from subjects exposed to, actively infected with, or recovered from COVID-19. A freely available public database, intended as a resource for researchers studying the immune response to SARS-CoV-2, is where the repertoires were released. Samples were obtained from the ongoing ImmuneRACE study (first 160 participants) and from 1,254 subjects provided by 6 global collaborators. Sample metadata almost always included a de-identified subject ID, COVID-19 status, age in years and sex. Where available, HLA class I and class II types were taken from metadata supplied by the sample provider and were not determined by assay-based typing. What the authors observed across the whole study: The amount of clinical and demographic metadata varied by source and participant and was provided uncurated.

In the prospective study, participants were about 18 to 90 years old, resided in 24 geographic areas of the United States, and were enrolled through a virtual design. To assign participants to cohorts, the prospective study relied on clinical history that participants themselves reported in a screening survey and a study questionnaire. Recovered participants in ImmuneRACE Cohort 3 were defined by two consecutive negative NP/OP PCR tests, clearance by a healthcare professional, or resolution of symptoms. Mobile phlebotomists in the prospective study collected whole blood, serum and a nasopharyngeal or oropharyngeal swab from every participant. Prospective study participants could optionally give additional blood draws and questionnaires over an approximately two-month period. Before DNA extraction, prospective study blood samples were shipped either frozen or at room temperature. Including the terminal cysteine and phenylalanine, the CDR3 comprises 15 residues. Only the CDR3 DNA stays, 45 bases, in frame from base 1. The germline ends are 16 bases apart after V is trimmed by 4 bases and J by 7 bases. Taken from the germline V gene (reference sequence), the CDR1 and CDR2 loops are LNHNV and YYDKDF.

Concerning this clone: The antigen it binds to is not known. No much larger clonotype is one base removed from it; base qualities were not supplied.

The immunoSEQ Assay, a bias-controlled multiplex PCR, was used to amplify TCRbeta CDR3 regions from genomic DNA. In the authors' own workflow: Within the assay, amplification of reference gene primers was used to estimate how many nucleated cells each sample contained. To quantify the absolute abundance of each unique TCRbeta CDR3 rearrangement, sequence reads were collapsed and filtered. For each sample, productive Simpson clonality was calculated as the square root of Simpson's diversity index over productive rearrangements. In TCRdb, the immuneACCESS table is reduced to in-frame sequences with V and J assigned. These tables do not hold every clone; where another copy was compared, an unresolved V gene accounts for under half, and the others remain unexplained. V, J and clone size derive from that table, while D and trimming were established from the DNA sequence. The sample includes 150,000 to 190,000 clones, with about 86% observed a single time. The top ten clonotypes cover about 7.7% of the sample.

The receptor was derived from a man aged 45-60 years who had recovered from COVID-19. The chain links TRBV15 with TRBJ1-4; a tentative D match to TRBD1 spans 6 bases. Sequencing was carried out using PBMCs or T cells enriched from blood (not recorded which). The CDR3 protein: CATSKRQGLIEKLFF. The DNA reads as follows: TGTGCCACCAGCAAGAGGCAGGGGCTGATTGAAAAACTGTTTTTT.